The 21 T cell receptor beta chains given below trace back to one sample, sequenced in a study of human T cells and chemical hapten exposure. TCRdb passed the RACE reads through MiXCR, listing each CDR3 protein once. The sample yields 150,000 to 200,000 distinct CDR3 sequences, approximately 14% seen once. Regarding time point: patch test 1, 2 weeks after DPC sensitization. The treatment here: therapeutic diphenylcyclopropenone sensitization with weekly scalp DPC. The material was whole blood, obtained in connection with sensitization to the hapten diphenylcyclopropenone (DPC). The receptors come from a woman under 40 with alopecia areata. Some clones in this sample may be carry-over from other donors' samples.

The table lists this clonotype with a few counts. V and J are TRBV28 and TRBJ1-1; D uncertain. This CDR3 is 18 amino acids long. Trimming removed 5 bases from V and 0 bases from J, with 22 bases in between. CDR1 and CDR2 (germline): MDHEN, SYDVKM. Written as DNA, the CDR3 is TGTGCCAGCAGTCTCGACGTTTTAGCTTGGGATCTGAACACTGAAGCTTTCTTT. Translating gives CASSLDVLAWDLNTEAFF.

The chain carries TRBV28 and TRBJ1-2, with 7 bases fitting TRBD1. The V gene end was trimmed by 5 bases and the J gene end by 10 bases; junction bases not matched to a gene: 13. The germline V gene has CDR1 MDHEN and CDR2 SYDVKM. The CDR3 spans 14 residues. In nucleotides, the CDR3 is TGTGCCAGCAGTCTAGACAGGGTTATCGCAGACTACACCTTC. Protein product: CASSLDRVIADYTF.

In this sample, this clonotype turned up many times. The gene calls are TRBV12-3 or TRBV12-4 and TRBJ1-3; no reliable D call. The CDR3 sequence is 15 residues long. V lost 1 base and J 2 bases, leaving 9 bases between the germline ends. CDR3 sequence reads: CASSLEGHAGNTIYF. In DNA, the CDR3 is TGTGCCAGCAGTTTAGAGGGCCATGCTGGAAACACCATATATTTT.

The chain links TRBV29-1 to TRBJ2-7, with D possibly being TRBD1 or TRBD2 (6 bases each). V was cut by 7 bases and J by 3 bases, with 19 bases left in between. Germline CDR1 is SQVTM and CDR2 is ANQGSEA. CDR3 length: 14 amino acids. The CDR3 DNA is TGCAGCGCCAGGAGGGGGGCGAACAGCTACGAGCAGTACTTC. Translation: CSARRGANSYEQYF.

A few counts support this clonotype. V is TRBV11-2 and J is TRBJ1-6; 9 nucleotides align to TRBD1. CDR1 and CDR2 from the germline V gene are SGHAT and FQNNGV. The V and J ends lost 5 bases and 9 bases, in that order; junction bases with no gene match: 11. CDR3 length: 16 amino acids. The CDR3 coding sequence is TGTGCCAGCAGCCCTATAATCGGACAGGGGTCTTCACCCCTCCACTTT. Translated: CASSPIIGQGSSPLHF.

The chain joins TRBV20-1 to TRBJ2-7, with 12 nucleotides matching TRBD2. The CDR3 has 15 amino acids. CDR1 and CDR2 from the germline V gene are DFQATT and SNEGSKA (reference sequence). J gave up 4 bases and V 7 bases, and 11 bases lay outside the gene matches. The CDR3 loop is CSGVPGTSGSYEQYF. CDR3 nucleotide sequence: TGCAGTGGGGTCCCCGGGACTAGCGGGTCGTACGAGCAGTACTTC.

V usage is TRBV2 and J usage is TRBJ1-5; D ambiguous. The CDR3 is made up of 13 amino acids. Germline assignment: CDR1 SNHLY and CDR2 FYNNEI. Trimming took 7 bases from V and 0 from J, leaving 7 bases between them. CDR3 amino acids: CASKRDSNQPQHF. CDR3 in DNA: TGTGCCAGCAAGCGGGATAGCAATCAGCCCCAGCATTTT. The complete variable domain, with remaining parts taken from reference TRBV2 and TRBJ1-5, reads EPEVTQTPSHQVTQMGQEVILRCVPISNHLYFYWYRQILGQKVEFLVSFYNNEISEKSEIFDDQFSVERPDGSNFTLKIRSTKLEDSAMYFCASKRDSNQPQHFGDGTRLSIL.

The sample holds a few counts of this clonotype. The chain employs TRBV13 and TRBJ2-7, with 7 nucleotides matching TRBD1. CDR3 length: 15 amino acids. The germline gives CDR1 PRHDT, CDR2 FYEKMQ (reference sequence). V trimming: 0 bases; J trimming: 3 bases; junction bases outside the gene matches: 5. The CDR3 spells CASSLGTGKNYEQYF. In DNA form, the CDR3 reads TGTGCCAGCAGCTTAGGGACAGGGAAAAACTACGAGCAGTACTTC.

This clonotype occurred a few times. The chain links TRBV12-3 or TRBV12-4 to TRBJ1-5, with 10 bases lining up with TRBD1. This CDR3 is 15 amino acids long. With V trimmed by 3 bases and J by 2 bases, 1 base remained unmatched. CDR3 DNA sequence: TGTGCCAGCAGTTTGACAGGGGGCGGCAATCAGCCCCAGCATTTT. It encodes CASSLTGGGNQPQHF.

V gene TRBV2 combines with J gene TRBJ2-3, with a tentative D call TRBD2 (5 bases). Germline CDR1 and CDR2: SNHLY and FYNNEI. With 4 bases removed from V and 5 bases from J, the gap between germline ends came to 16 bases. This CDR3 comprises 15 residues. The CDR3 loop reads CASSATSGLGDTQYF. The CDR3 region has the DNA TGTGCCAGCAGTGCTACTAGTGGTCTCGGAGATACGCAGTATTTT.

The genes are TRBV25-1 and TRBJ2-1, with D tentatively TRBD2 (5 bases). CDR3 length: 12 amino acids. From germline, CDR1 is MGHDK and CDR2 SYGVNS. Between the trimmed V and J ends, which lost 8 bases and 3 bases, there was a span of 8 bases. The CDR3, as DNA: TGTGCCAGCCGAGGACTCTACAATGAGCAGTTCTTC. This sequence encodes CASRGLYNEQFF.

This chain uses TRBV12-3 or TRBV12-4 with TRBJ1-2; D is unresolved. The V end lost 8 bases, the J end lost 8 bases, and 21 bases lay between the germline ends. This CDR3 spans 14 amino acids. In DNA, the CDR3 is TGTGCCAGCGAGAAAATGACGGTACTGGAAGGCTACACCTTC. This encodes CASEKMTVLEGYTF.

The V call is TRBV19, the J call TRBJ2-1; 10 bases match TRBD1. The CDR3 extends over 16 amino acids. The germline V gene encodes CDR1 LNHDA and CDR2 SQIVND (reference sequence). V shed 5 bases and J 9 bases; nucleotides not matched to a gene: 13. CDR3 coding DNA: TGTGCCAGTAGTCCGTCCGGGACAGGGGCCCCGGGTGAGCAGTTCTTC. As protein: CASSPSGTGAPGEQFF.

This clonotype has only a few counts. The rearrangement joins TRBV29-1 to TRBJ1-1; 8 positions agree with TRBD1. The CDR3 sequence is 14 residues long. Germline V gives CDR1 SQVTM, CDR2 ANQGSEA. V dropped 5 bases and J dropped 0; count of bases not matched to a gene: 5. CDR3 sequence (DNA): TGCAGCGTTAGGACAGGGCCCATGAACACTGAAGCTTTCTTT. Protein product: CSVRTGPMNTEAFF.

This clonotype was seen at least ten times. The genes are TRBV7-6 and TRBJ1-5; D ambiguous. CDR1 is SGHVS and CDR2 is FNYEAQ in the germline V gene. The CDR3 contains 14 residues. V was shortened by 1 base and J by 2 bases, with 6 bases between the two germline ends. The CDR3 region has the DNA TGTGCCAGCAGCTTAGGCGGGGGCAATCAGCCCCAGCATTTT. Protein sequence: CASSLGGGNQPQHF.

The chain is built from TRBV5-1 and TRBJ2-7; TRBD2 aligns across 7 bases. Germline V gene data show CDR1 as SGHRS and CDR2 as YFSETQ. The CDR3 totals 14 residues. The J segment lost 6 bases and the V segment lost 0 bases, leaving 6 bases of the junction unmatched. The CDR3 protein is CASSLEREGREQYF. As DNA, the CDR3 is TGCGCCAGCAGCTTGGAGAGGGAGGGTCGCGAGCAGTACTTC.

There are a few counts of this clonotype. The rearrangement uses TRBV5-4 and TRBJ1-1; D is possibly TRBD1 (5 bases). CDR3 length: 14 amino acids. Between the trimmed V and J ends, which lost 2 bases and 1 base, there was a span of 9 bases. The germline CDR1 and CDR2 sequences are SGHNT and YYREEE (reference sequence). The CDR3 loop reads CASSLVGENTEAFF. The CDR3 DNA reads as TGTGCCAGCAGCTTAGTGGGGGAGAACACTGAAGCTTTCTTT.

The chain employs TRBV20-1 and TRBJ2-1, with 11 bases aligning to TRBD2. Unmatched junction bases numbered 9, after V lost 0 bases and J lost 8 bases. From germline, CDR1 is DFQATT and CDR2 SNEGSKA (reference sequence). The CDR3 covers 16 residues. CDR3 DNA sequence: TGCAGTGCTAGAGACTGGCTAGCGGGGGGTAGGGATGAGCAGTTCTTC. As protein: CSARDWLAGGRDEQFF.

The V call is TRBV5-1, the J call TRBJ2-2, with unresolved D. Trimming left V 0 bases short and J 7 bases short, with 7 bases between. CDR1 is SGHRS, CDR2 YFSETQ, per germline. The CDR3 has 13 amino acids. The CDR3 region has the DNA TGCGCCAGCAGCTTGGGGGTCGTCGGGGAGCTGTTTTTT. This encodes CASSLGVVGELFF.

This clonotype was detected only a few times. This rearrangement joins TRBV7-8 to TRBJ2-1; 13 nucleotides match TRBD2. The trim removed 1 base at V and 4 bases at J, leaving 10 bases unmatched. CDR3 size: 19 residues. CDR1 and CDR2 (germline): SGHVS, FQNEAQ. CDR3 sequence: CASSLGGLAGAGRYNEQFF. CDR3 nucleotides: TGTGCCAGCAGCTTAGGCGGACTAGCGGGAGCGGGGCGGTACAATGAGCAGTTCTTC.

The chain recombines TRBV28 with TRBJ1-2; 9 bases map to TRBD1. This CDR3 comprises 12 residues. With 6 bases clipped from V and 8 bases from J, the junction kept 4 bases outside the gene matches. Germline V lookup: CDR1 MDHEN, CDR2 SYDVKM. CDR3 loop: CASSTGGLGYTF. CDR3 coding DNA: TGTGCCAGCAGCACAGGGGGCTTGGGCTACACCTTC.